The present entry profiles one T cell receptor beta chain with its context. The antigen remains unidentified. The CDR3 contains 15 residues. The germline V gene encodes CDR1 LGHDT and CDR2 YNNKEL (reference sequence). This entry is derived from a study of CXCR3-negative and CXCR3-positive naive CD8 T cells. Study-level background: Roughly 140 million TRB reads were obtained in total, which works out to about 1.5 +/- 0.3 million per library. General study findings and limits: CD5 surface expression was similar among naive subsets, and TCR strength was estimated by inference from TRB CDR3 properties. Naive cells that were CXCR3-positive had more hydrophobic TRB CDR3s (compared with CXCR3-negative naive cells).

Researchers sorted some 300,000 cells of each CD8+ T cell subset in triplicate. Identification of naive CD8+ T cells rested on CD45RO-CCR7+CD27+CD95- status. In preparing the TRB cDNA libraries, 5' RACE with UMI labels was used. Using the 5' RACE reads, TCRdb records one entry per CDR3 protein without DNA. The sample's table shows around 80,000 distinct CDR3 sequences. The genes are TRBV3-1 and TRBJ2-7; lacking DNA, the TRBD1 call made by TCRdb goes unchecked. The sample taken for sequencing was naive CXCR3+ CD8+ T cells from blood. Indicated subset: CD45RO-CCR7+CD27+CD95- naive CD8+ T cells expressing CXCR3 (TNR3+). This receptor was obtained from a human donor in good health. Some clones in this sample may be carry-over from other donors' samples. CDR3: CASSPSGGSSYEQYF.